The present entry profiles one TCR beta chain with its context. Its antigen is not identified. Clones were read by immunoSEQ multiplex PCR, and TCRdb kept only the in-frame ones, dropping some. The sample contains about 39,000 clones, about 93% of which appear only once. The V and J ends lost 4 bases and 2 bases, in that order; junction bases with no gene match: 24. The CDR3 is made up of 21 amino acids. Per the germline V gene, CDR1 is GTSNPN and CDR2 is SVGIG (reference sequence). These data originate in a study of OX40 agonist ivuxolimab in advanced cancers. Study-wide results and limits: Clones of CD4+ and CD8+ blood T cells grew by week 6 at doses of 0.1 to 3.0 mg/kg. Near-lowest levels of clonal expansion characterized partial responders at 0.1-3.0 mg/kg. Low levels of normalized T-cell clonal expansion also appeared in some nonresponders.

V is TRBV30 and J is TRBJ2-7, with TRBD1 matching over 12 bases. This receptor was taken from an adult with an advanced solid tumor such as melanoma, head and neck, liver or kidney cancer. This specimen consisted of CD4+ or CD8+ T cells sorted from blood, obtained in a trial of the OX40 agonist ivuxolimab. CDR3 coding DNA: TGTGCCTGGACCATAACCGGGACAGGGGGCGCCTTACCTGACCGCCCCTACGAGCAGTACTTC. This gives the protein CAWTITGTGGALPDRPYEQYF.